The rows below give T cell receptor beta chains drawn from one sample of a study of blood T cell repertoires in COVID-19. Measured with immunoSEQ multiplex PCR; TCRdb has only the in-frame clones, and not every one. Of 350,000 to 500,000 clones in the sample, about 90% are singletons; the top ten hold approximately 0.92%. Material: peripheral blood. All receptors come from a man aged 18-30 years with COVID-19, enrolled during active disease. Both conserved end residues are part of each CDR3. A D gene is named only where the DNA matches it firmly. Size tells how often a clone was seen (once, few, many) or the class of an expanded clone, and some rows leave it out.

j_gene: TRBJ2-1
len: 12
d_gene: .
v_gene: TRBV7-9
abundance: .
CDR3nt: TGTGCCAGCAGCTTATCGGGTAATGAGCAGTTCTTC
CDR3aa: CASSLSGNEQFF

j_gene: TRBJ1-5
len: 14
d_gene: TRBD1
v_gene: TRBV2
abundance: .
CDR3nt: TGTGCCAGCAGTCACGACAGGGACGGTCAGCCCCAGCATTTT
CDR3aa: CASSHDRDGQPQHF

j_gene: TRBJ1-1
len: 13
d_gene: .
v_gene: TRBV18
abundance: .
CDR3nt: TGTGCCAGCACCGGGATCCAGAACACTGAAGCTTTCTTT
CDR3aa: CASTGIQNTEAFF

j_gene: TRBJ1-6
len: 17
d_gene: .
v_gene: TRBV19
abundance: once
CDR3nt: TGTGCCAGTAGTATCCGGGCTACAGGGTCGGATAATTCACCCCTCCACTTT
CDR3aa: CASSIRATGSDNSPLHF

j_gene: TRBJ2-1
len: 15
d_gene: TRBD1
v_gene: TRBV7-9
abundance: .
CDR3nt: TGTGCCAGCAGCTCGGGCGGGACAGGTCACAATGAGCAGTTCTTC
CDR3aa: CASSSGGTGHNEQFF

j_gene: TRBJ2-1
len: 15
d_gene: TRBD2
v_gene: TRBV30
abundance: .
CDR3nt: TGTGCCTGGAGCATAGGACTAGCGGGAGTGAATGAGCAGTTCTTC
CDR3aa: CAWSIGLAGVNEQFF

j_gene: TRBJ2-5
len: 14
d_gene: TRBD2
v_gene: TRBV5-4
abundance: .
CDR3nt: TGTGCCAGCTCCTCTAGCGGGAGTGTAGAGACCCAGTACTTC
CDR3aa: CASSSSGSVETQYF

j_gene: TRBJ1-1
len: 14
d_gene: .
v_gene: TRBV10-2
abundance: .
CDR3nt: TGCGCCAGCAGTGTAGGGCGCGCGGGAACTGAAGCTTTCTTT
CDR3aa: CASSVGRAGTEAFF

j_gene: TRBJ2-7
len: 14
d_gene: .
v_gene: TRBV5-8
abundance: once
CDR3nt: TGTGCCAGCAGCTTGGCCCCCCTTGACAACGAGCAGTACTTC
CDR3aa: CASSLAPLDNEQYF

j_gene: TRBJ2-5
len: 14
d_gene: TRBD1
v_gene: TRBV19
abundance: .
CDR3nt: TGTGCCAGTAGTATAGTCACAGGGGAGGAGACCCAGTACTTC
CDR3aa: CASSIVTGEETQYF

j_gene: TRBJ2-3
len: 15
d_gene: .
v_gene: TRBV21-1
abundance: .
CDR3nt: TGTGCCAGCGGGCCCGGGACAGGGTGTACAGATACGCAGTATTTT
CDR3aa: CASGPGTGCTDTQYF

j_gene: TRBJ1-1
len: 15
d_gene: TRBD1
v_gene: TRBV7-2
abundance: .
CDR3nt: TGTGCCAGCAGCTTAGCGACAGGGATGAACACTGAAGCTTTCTTT
CDR3aa: CASSLATGMNTEAFF

j_gene: TRBJ1-2
len: 14
d_gene: TRBD1
v_gene: TRBV6-5
abundance: .
CDR3nt: TGTGCCAGCAGTTACACGGGACAGGGGTCTGGCTACACCTTC
CDR3aa: CASSYTGQGSGYTF

j_gene: TRBJ2-7
len: 16
d_gene: TRBD2
v_gene: TRBV6-1
abundance: few
CDR3nt: TGTGCCAGCAGTGAAGTGGCTCTAGCGGGGGCCTACGAGCAGTACTTC
CDR3aa: CASSEVALAGAYEQYF

j_gene: TRBJ1-2
len: 12
d_gene: .
v_gene: TRBV2
abundance: .
CDR3nt: TGTGCCGGGGGCGAGGGTAACTATGGCTACACCTTC
CDR3aa: CAGGEGNYGYTF

j_gene: TRBJ2-1
len: 12
d_gene: .
v_gene: TRBV12-3/TRBV12-4
abundance: .
CDR3nt: TGTGCCAGCAGTTCTCAGGGGGGCGAAAGGTTCTTC
CDR3aa: CASSSQGGERFF

j_gene: TRBJ2-3
len: 13
d_gene: .
v_gene: TRBV30
abundance: .
CDR3nt: TGTGCCTGGACTGGCCCTAGCACAGATACGCAGTATTTT
CDR3aa: CAWTGPSTDTQYF

j_gene: TRBJ1-3
len: 17
d_gene: TRBD1
v_gene: TRBV14
abundance: .
CDR3nt: TGTGCCAGCAGCCATCCCGGGACCAGGGGGCCGGGAAACACCATATATTTT
CDR3aa: CASSHPGTRGPGNTIYF

j_gene: TRBJ2-3
len: 18
d_gene: TRBD2
v_gene: TRBV11-2
abundance: .
CDR3nt: TGTGCCAGCAGCTTAACTCCAAGCGGGGGGGCTGACACAGATACGCAGTATTTT
CDR3aa: CASSLTPSGGADTDTQYF

j_gene: TRBJ2-2
len: 14
d_gene: TRBD1
v_gene: TRBV7-3
abundance: .
CDR3nt: TGTGCCAGCAGCTTCCTAACAGGGGGCGGGGAGCTGTTTTTT
CDR3aa: CASSFLTGGGELFF

j_gene: TRBJ2-3
len: 15
d_gene: TRBD1
v_gene: TRBV5-4
abundance: once
CDR3nt: TGTGCCAGCAGCTTAGGGACAGGGGTAACAGATACGCAGTATTTT
CDR3aa: CASSLGTGVTDTQYF

j_gene: TRBJ2-1
len: 15
d_gene: TRBD2
v_gene: TRBV6-5
abundance: once
CDR3nt: TGTGCCAGCCGCCTTTGGACTAGCGGGAGCAATGAGCAGTTCTTC
CDR3aa: CASRLWTSGSNEQFF

j_gene: TRBJ1-3
len: 15
d_gene: TRBD1
v_gene: TRBV18
abundance: .
CDR3nt: TGTGCCAGCTCACCTGACAGGGTATCTGGAAACACCATATATTTT
CDR3aa: CASSPDRVSGNTIYF

j_gene: TRBJ2-7
len: 13
d_gene: .
v_gene: TRBV5-4
abundance: .
CDR3nt: TGTGCCAGCAGCAGACCGACAGGCTACGAGCAGTACTTC
CDR3aa: CASSRPTGYEQYF

j_gene: TRBJ2-1
len: 12
d_gene: .
v_gene: TRBV13
abundance: .
CDR3nt: TGTGCCAGCAGCCGGCTACGCGGGGAGCAGTTCTTC
CDR3aa: CASSRLRGEQFF

j_gene: TRBJ1-1
len: 15
d_gene: .
v_gene: TRBV18
abundance: .
CDR3nt: TGTGCCAGCTCACCACAGCGACAGATGAACACTGAAGCTTTCTTT
CDR3aa: CASSPQRQMNTEAFF

j_gene: TRBJ2-7
len: 16
d_gene: TRBD1
v_gene: TRBV7-9
abundance: few
CDR3nt: TGTGCCACCACCAAAACCCCCGGGACAGGGCCCTACGAGCAGTACTTC
CDR3aa: CATTKTPGTGPYEQYF

j_gene: TRBJ2-7
len: 14
d_gene: TRBD2
v_gene: TRBV20-1
abundance: .
CDR3nt: TGCAGTGCTAGTCCCCGGGGGGGCCGATACGAGCAGTACTTC
CDR3aa: CSASPRGGRYEQYF

j_gene: TRBJ2-5
len: 14
d_gene: TRBD1
v_gene: TRBV7-3
abundance: once
CDR3nt: TGTGCCAGCAGCTTGGGGACAGCACAAGAGACCCAGTACTTC
CDR3aa: CASSLGTAQETQYF

j_gene: TRBJ2-1
len: 14
d_gene: TRBD1
v_gene: TRBV3-1/TRBV3-2
abundance: .
CDR3nt: TGTGCCAGCAGCCAAGAGCCACAGGGGACCAAGCAGTTCTTC
CDR3aa: CASSQEPQGTKQFF

j_gene: TRBJ2-1
len: 16
d_gene: TRBD2
v_gene: TRBV28
abundance: .
CDR3nt: TGTGCCAGCAGTTCTAGCGGCGCTAGCTCCTACAATGAGCAGTTCTTC
CDR3aa: CASSSSGASSYNEQFF

j_gene: TRBJ1-2
len: 15
d_gene: .
v_gene: TRBV3-1/TRBV3-2
abundance: .
CDR3nt: TGTGCCAGCAGCCTGGGGTGGGGGCGGAACTATGGCTACACCTTC
CDR3aa: CASSLGWGRNYGYTF

j_gene: TRBJ2-5
len: 17
d_gene: TRBD1
v_gene: TRBV3-1/TRBV3-2
abundance: .
CDR3nt: TGTGCCAGCAGCCACATTCCCAGGGGGCGCGGTAGAGAGACCCAGTACTTC
CDR3aa: CASSHIPRGRGRETQYF

j_gene: TRBJ1-2
len: 15
d_gene: TRBD1
v_gene: TRBV11-2
abundance: .
CDR3nt: TGTGCCAGCAGCTCCCTCGGGACAGCCCTGGGGGGCTACACCTTC
CDR3aa: CASSSLGTALGGYTF

j_gene: TRBJ1-6
len: 16
d_gene: .
v_gene: TRBV11-3
abundance: .
CDR3nt: TGTGCCAGCAGCCTATACCTTCGACGGGAGAATTCACCCCTCCACTTT
CDR3aa: CASSLYLRRENSPLHF

j_gene: TRBJ2-2
len: 16
d_gene: .
v_gene: TRBV7-2
abundance: .
CDR3nt: TGTGCCAGCAGCTTAGTAACAGGGACGAACACCGGGGAGCTGTTTTTT
CDR3aa: CASSLVTGTNTGELFF

j_gene: TRBJ1-1
len: 11
d_gene: .
v_gene: TRBV2
abundance: .
CDR3nt: TGTGCCAGCAGTGACAGAGGTGAAGCTTTCTTT
CDR3aa: CASSDRGEAFF

j_gene: TRBJ2-3
len: 13
d_gene: .
v_gene: TRBV5-1
abundance: .
CDR3nt: TGCGCCAGCAGCTTGCGGAGCACAGATACGCAGTATTTT
CDR3aa: CASSLRSTDTQYF

j_gene: TRBJ2-1
len: 15
d_gene: .
v_gene: TRBV28
abundance: .
CDR3nt: TGTGCCAGCAGTTTAGGCCGAAGCTCCTACAATGAGCAGTTCTTC
CDR3aa: CASSLGRSSYNEQFF

j_gene: TRBJ2-7
len: 12
d_gene: TRBD2
v_gene: TRBV5-6
abundance: .
CDR3nt: TGTGCCAGCAGCGCCGGGGGGGTTGAGCAGTACTTC
CDR3aa: CASSAGGVEQYF

j_gene: TRBJ1-5
len: 16
d_gene: .
v_gene: TRBV28
abundance: few
CDR3nt: TGTGCCAGCAGTTTTGTCCAGGGAATTAGCAATCAGCCCCAGCATTTT
CDR3aa: CASSFVQGISNQPQHF

j_gene: TRBJ1-4
len: 18
d_gene: .
v_gene: TRBV10-2
abundance: once
CDR3nt: TGCGCCAGCTCTTCCCGGTTGACAGCTTCTTTAACTAATGAAAAACTGTTTTTT
CDR3aa: CASSSRLTASLTNEKLFF

j_gene: TRBJ2-3
len: 14
d_gene: .
v_gene: TRBV7-8
abundance: .
CDR3nt: TGTGCCAGCAGCTCCGGTCTCAGAGGAGATACGCAGTATTTT
CDR3aa: CASSSGLRGDTQYF

j_gene: TRBJ2-7
len: 13
d_gene: TRBD1
v_gene: TRBV10-3
abundance: .
CDR3nt: TGTGCCATCAGGGGGACAGGAAGCTACGAGCAGTACTTC
CDR3aa: CAIRGTGSYEQYF

j_gene: TRBJ2-1
len: 13
d_gene: TRBD1
v_gene: TRBV12-3/TRBV12-4
abundance: .
CDR3nt: TGTGCCAGCAGTTGGGACAGGTTCAATGAGCAGTTCTTC
CDR3aa: CASSWDRFNEQFF

j_gene: TRBJ2-3
len: 17
d_gene: TRBD2
v_gene: TRBV9
abundance: .
CDR3nt: TGTGCCAGCAGCGGGCCCCGAGAGGCGGGGGGGATAGATACGCAGTATTTT
CDR3aa: CASSGPREAGGIDTQYF

j_gene: TRBJ2-5
len: 17
d_gene: .
v_gene: TRBV21-1
abundance: .
CDR3nt: TGTGCCAGCAGCAAGGGGAGACAGGCCATAGGGGGAGAGACCCAGTACTTC
CDR3aa: CASSKGRQAIGGETQYF

j_gene: TRBJ2-3
len: 13
d_gene: .
v_gene: TRBV7-3
abundance: .
CDR3nt: TGTGCCAGCAGCTCACGGGGCACAGATACGCAGTATTTT
CDR3aa: CASSSRGTDTQYF

j_gene: TRBJ2-5
len: 14
d_gene: TRBD1
v_gene: TRBV9
abundance: .
CDR3nt: TGTGCCAGCAGCTTAACAGGGGGACAAGAGACCCAGTACTTC
CDR3aa: CASSLTGGQETQYF

j_gene: TRBJ2-3
len: 15
d_gene: .
v_gene: TRBV7-6
abundance: .
CDR3nt: TGTGCCAGCAGCGGGAATCTAGCGTTCACAGATACGCAGTATTTT
CDR3aa: CASSGNLAFTDTQYF